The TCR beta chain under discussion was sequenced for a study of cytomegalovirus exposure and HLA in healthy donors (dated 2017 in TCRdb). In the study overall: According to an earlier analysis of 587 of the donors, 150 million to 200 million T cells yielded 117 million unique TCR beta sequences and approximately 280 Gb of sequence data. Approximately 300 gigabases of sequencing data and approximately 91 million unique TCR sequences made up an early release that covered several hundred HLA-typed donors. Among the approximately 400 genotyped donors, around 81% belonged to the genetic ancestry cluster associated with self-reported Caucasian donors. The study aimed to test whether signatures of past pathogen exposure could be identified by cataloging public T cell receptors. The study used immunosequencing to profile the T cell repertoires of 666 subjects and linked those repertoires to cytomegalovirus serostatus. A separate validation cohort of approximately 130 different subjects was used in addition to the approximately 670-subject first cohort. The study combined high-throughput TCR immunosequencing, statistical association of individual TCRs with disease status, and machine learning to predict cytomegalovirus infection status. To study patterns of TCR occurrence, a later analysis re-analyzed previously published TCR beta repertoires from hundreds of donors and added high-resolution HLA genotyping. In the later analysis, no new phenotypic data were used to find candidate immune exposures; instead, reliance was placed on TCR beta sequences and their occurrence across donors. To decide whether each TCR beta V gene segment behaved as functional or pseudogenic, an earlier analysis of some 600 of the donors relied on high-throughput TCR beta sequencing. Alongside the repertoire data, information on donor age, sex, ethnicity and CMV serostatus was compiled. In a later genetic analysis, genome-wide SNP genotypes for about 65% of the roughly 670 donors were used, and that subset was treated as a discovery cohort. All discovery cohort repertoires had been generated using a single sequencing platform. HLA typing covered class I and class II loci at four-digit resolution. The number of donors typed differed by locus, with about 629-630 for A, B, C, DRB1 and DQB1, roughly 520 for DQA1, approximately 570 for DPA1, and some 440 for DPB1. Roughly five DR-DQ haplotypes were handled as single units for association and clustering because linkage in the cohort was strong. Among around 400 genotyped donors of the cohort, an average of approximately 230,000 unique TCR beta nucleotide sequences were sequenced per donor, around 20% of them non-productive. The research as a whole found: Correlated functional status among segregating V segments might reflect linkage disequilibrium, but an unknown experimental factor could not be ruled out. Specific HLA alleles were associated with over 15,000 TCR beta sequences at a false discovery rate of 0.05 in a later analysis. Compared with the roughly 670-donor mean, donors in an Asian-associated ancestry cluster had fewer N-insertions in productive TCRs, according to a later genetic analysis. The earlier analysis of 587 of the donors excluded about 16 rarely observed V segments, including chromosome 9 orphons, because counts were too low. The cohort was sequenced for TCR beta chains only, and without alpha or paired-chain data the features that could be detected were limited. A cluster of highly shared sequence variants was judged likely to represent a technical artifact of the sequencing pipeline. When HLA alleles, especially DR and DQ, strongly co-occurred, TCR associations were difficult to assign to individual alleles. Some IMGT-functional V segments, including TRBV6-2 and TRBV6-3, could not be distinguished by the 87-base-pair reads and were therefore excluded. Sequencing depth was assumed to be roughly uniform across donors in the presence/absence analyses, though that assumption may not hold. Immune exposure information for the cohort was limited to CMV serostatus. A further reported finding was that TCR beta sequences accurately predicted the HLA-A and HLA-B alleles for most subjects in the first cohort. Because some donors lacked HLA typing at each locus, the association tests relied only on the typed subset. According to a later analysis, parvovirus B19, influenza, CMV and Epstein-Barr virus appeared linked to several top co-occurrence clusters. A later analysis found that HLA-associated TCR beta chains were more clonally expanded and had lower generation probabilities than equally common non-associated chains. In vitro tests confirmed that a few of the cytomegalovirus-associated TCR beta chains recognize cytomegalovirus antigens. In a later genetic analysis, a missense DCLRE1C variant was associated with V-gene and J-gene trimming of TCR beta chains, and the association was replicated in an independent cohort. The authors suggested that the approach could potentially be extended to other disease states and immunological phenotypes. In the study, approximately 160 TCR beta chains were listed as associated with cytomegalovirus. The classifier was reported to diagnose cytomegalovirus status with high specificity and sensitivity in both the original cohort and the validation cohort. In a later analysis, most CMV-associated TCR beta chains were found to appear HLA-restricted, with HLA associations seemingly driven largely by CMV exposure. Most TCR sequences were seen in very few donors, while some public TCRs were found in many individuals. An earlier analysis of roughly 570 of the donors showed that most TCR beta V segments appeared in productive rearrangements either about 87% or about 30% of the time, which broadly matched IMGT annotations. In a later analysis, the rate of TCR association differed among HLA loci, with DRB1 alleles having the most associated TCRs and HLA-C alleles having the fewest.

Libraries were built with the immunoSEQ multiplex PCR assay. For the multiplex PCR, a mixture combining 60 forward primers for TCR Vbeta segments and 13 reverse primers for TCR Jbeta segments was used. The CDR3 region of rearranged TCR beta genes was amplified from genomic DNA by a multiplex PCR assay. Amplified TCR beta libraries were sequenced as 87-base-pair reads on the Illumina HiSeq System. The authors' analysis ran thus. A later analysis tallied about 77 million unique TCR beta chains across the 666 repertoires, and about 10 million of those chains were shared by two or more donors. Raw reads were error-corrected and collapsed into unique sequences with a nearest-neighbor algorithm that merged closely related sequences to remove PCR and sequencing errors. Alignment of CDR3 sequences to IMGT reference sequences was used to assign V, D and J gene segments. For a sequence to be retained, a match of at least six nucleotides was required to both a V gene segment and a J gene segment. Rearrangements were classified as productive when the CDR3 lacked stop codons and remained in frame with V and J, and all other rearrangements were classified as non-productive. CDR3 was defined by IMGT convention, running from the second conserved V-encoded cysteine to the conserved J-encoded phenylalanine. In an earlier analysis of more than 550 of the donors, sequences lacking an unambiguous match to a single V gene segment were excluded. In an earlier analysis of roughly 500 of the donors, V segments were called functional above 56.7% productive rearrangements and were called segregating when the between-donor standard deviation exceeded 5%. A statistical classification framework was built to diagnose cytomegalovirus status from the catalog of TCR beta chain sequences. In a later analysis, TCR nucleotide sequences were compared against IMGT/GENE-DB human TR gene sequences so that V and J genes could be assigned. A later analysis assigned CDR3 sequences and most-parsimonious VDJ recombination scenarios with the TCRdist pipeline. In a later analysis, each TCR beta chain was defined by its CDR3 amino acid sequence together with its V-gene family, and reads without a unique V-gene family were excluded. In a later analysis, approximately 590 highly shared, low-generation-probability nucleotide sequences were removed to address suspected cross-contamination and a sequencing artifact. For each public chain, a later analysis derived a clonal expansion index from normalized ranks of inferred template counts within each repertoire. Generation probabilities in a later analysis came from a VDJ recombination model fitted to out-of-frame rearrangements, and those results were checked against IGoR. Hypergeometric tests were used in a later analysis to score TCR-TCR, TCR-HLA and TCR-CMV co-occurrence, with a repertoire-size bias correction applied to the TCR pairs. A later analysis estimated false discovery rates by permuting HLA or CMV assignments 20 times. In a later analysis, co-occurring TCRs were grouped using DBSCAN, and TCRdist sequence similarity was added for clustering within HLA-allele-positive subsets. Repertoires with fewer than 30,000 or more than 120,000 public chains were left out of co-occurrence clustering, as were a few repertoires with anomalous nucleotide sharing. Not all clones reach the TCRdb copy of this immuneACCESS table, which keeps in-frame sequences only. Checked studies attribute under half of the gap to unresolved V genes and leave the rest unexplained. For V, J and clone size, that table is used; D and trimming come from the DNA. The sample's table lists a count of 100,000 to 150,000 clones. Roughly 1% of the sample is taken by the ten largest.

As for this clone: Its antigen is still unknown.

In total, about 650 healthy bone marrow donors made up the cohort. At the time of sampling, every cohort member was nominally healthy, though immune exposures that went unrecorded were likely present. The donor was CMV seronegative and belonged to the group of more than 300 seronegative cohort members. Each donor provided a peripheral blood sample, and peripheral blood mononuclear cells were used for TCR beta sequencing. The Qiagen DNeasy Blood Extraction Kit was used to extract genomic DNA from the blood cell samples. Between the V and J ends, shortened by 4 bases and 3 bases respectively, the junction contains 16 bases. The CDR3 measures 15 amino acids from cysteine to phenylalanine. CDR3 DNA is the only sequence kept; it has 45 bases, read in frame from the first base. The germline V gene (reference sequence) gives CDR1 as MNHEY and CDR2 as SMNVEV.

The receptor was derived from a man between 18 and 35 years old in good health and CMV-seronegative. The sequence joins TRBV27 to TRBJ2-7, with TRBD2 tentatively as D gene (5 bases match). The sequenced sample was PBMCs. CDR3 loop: CASSSLGVEGYEQYF. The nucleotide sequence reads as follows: TGTGCCAGCAGTTCCCTCGGGGTAGAGGGCTACGAGCAGTACTTC.